The 9 T cell receptor beta chains given below trace back to one sample, sequenced in a study of T cells in Graves' hyperthyroidism and ophthalmopathy. RNA transcripts served as the template for amplifying TCR beta CDR3 regions. When the TCR CDR3 underwent first-round RT-PCR, the HTBI primer set was used. TCRdb passed the multiplex PCR reads through MiXCR, listing each CDR3 protein once. The repertoire holds 650,000 to 750,000 distinct CDR3 sequences, roughly 15% seen once, with about 9.4% in the top ten. The sequencing sample was made of blood. The receptors come from a young woman with Graves' hyperthyroidism.

The rearrangement joins TRBV7-9 to TRBJ2-2, with TRBD2 as a possible D gene (5 bases). Germline assignment: CDR1 SEHNR and CDR2 FQNEAQ (reference sequence). The V gene lost 4 bases and the J gene lost 7 bases, with 13 bases spanning the gap. The CDR3 consists of 14 residues. The CDR3 protein is CASSSNGELGELFF. The CDR3 DNA reads as TGTGCCAGCAGCTCCAATGGGGAGCTCGGGGAGCTGTTTTTT.

At least ten counts were recorded for this clonotype. The chain carries TRBV10-1 and TRBJ2-3; 12 bases are a match to TRBD2. Trimming removed 4 bases from V and 6 bases from J; junction bases left unmatched: 5. The CDR3 sequence is 15 residues long. CDR1 is WNHNN, CDR2 SYGVQD, per germline (reference sequence). The CDR3 DNA reads as TGCGCCAGCAGTGCTAGCGGGAGGGCCGTTGATACGCAGTATTTT. The encoded protein is CASSASGRAVDTQYF.

This clonotype was counted many times. The chain is built from TRBV7-9 and TRBJ2-1; D is ambiguous. Per the germline V gene, CDR1 is SEHNR and CDR2 is FQNEAQ (reference sequence). V gave up 2 bases and J gave up 2 bases, with 10 bases separating them. The CDR3 runs 15 residues. The CDR3 DNA reads as TGTGCCAGCAGCTTAAACTCGGGTCCCTACAATGAGCAGTTCTTC. Translating it yields CASSLNSGPYNEQFF.

This clonotype was recorded a few times. This sequence joins TRBV14 and TRBJ2-5; D is undetermined. V was cut by 1 base and J by 3 bases, with 12 bases left in between. The length of the CDR3 is 15 residues. Looked up from germline, CDR1 is SGHDN and CDR2 is FVKESK. The CDR3 DNA is TGTGCCAGCAGCCAAGTGGGATGGTACGAAGAGACCCAGTACTTC. Residues: CASSQVGWYEETQYF.

There are a few counts of this clonotype. The chain couples TRBV19 to TRBJ2-7, with D perhaps given as TRBD1 or TRBD2 (5 bases each). The germline V gene encodes CDR1 LNHDA and CDR2 SQIVND (reference sequence). The ends were cut back, 1 base at V and 0 bases at J, with 10 bases in the middle. The CDR3 loop spans 15 amino acids. CDR3 residues: CASSIGDLNSYEQYF. For the CDR3, the DNA is TGTGCCAGTAGTATAGGGGACCTCAACTCCTACGAGCAGTACTTC. Using reference TRBV19 and TRBJ2-7 for the parts outside the CDR3, the full variable domain is DGGITQSPKYLFRKEGQNVTLSCEQNLNHDAMYWYRQDPGQGLRLIYYSQIVNDFQKGDIAEGYSVSREKKESFPLTVTSAQKNPTAFYLCASSIGDLNSYEQYFGPGTRLTVT.

This clonotype was detected only a few times. This chain links TRBV5-6 with TRBJ1-5; TRBD1 is a possible D gene (6 bases). The germline V and J ends were trimmed by 2 bases and 2 bases, with 11 bases remaining between them. Germline loops: CDR1 SGHDT, CDR2 YYEEEE. This CDR3 has 15 amino acids. The CDR3 protein is CASSFRGSGNQPQHF. DNA of the CDR3: TGTGCCAGCAGCTTCAGGGGCTCGGGCAATCAGCCCCAGCATTTT.

The chain recombines TRBV12-3 or TRBV12-4 with TRBJ1-5, with D possibly matching TRBD1 (6 bases). The CDR3 spans 14 residues. V was cut by 2 bases and J by 5 bases, with 10 bases left in between. CDR3 sequence (DNA): TGTGCCAGCAGTTTAAGGGGGTCCCATCAGCCCCAGCATTTT. Translation gives CASSLRGSHQPQHF.

This clonotype showed up many times. The chain has TRBV9 and TRBJ1-1; 9 nucleotides line up with TRBD1. The V and J ends lost 4 bases and 0 bases, in that order; junction bases with no gene match: 7. The CDR3 has 16 amino acids. Germline V lookup: CDR1 SGDLS, CDR2 YYNGEE. This chain's CDR3 is CASSPPGQGMNTEAFF. CDR3 DNA: TGTGCCAGCAGCCCACCGGGACAGGGAATGAACACTGAAGCTTTCTTT. Full variable domain (rest looked up from reference TRBV9 and TRBJ1-1): DSGVTQTPKHLITATGQRVTLRCSPRSGDLSVYWYQQSLDQGLQFLIQYYNGEERAKGNILERFSAQQFPDLHSELNLSSLELGDSALYFCASSPPGQGMNTEAFFGQGTRLTVV.

This clonotype has at least ten counts. The chain has TRBV24-1 and TRBJ1-2; D is perhaps TRBD1 (6 bases). The V gene's germline CDR1 is KGHDR and CDR2 SFDVKD. Trimming cost V 4 bases and J 8 bases, with 22 bases left between them. The CDR3 is 16 amino acids. The CDR3 region has the DNA TGTGCCACCAGTGACCCTGGACAGCCTACGACTATCGGCTACACCTTC. Its translation is CATSDPGQPTTIGYTF.